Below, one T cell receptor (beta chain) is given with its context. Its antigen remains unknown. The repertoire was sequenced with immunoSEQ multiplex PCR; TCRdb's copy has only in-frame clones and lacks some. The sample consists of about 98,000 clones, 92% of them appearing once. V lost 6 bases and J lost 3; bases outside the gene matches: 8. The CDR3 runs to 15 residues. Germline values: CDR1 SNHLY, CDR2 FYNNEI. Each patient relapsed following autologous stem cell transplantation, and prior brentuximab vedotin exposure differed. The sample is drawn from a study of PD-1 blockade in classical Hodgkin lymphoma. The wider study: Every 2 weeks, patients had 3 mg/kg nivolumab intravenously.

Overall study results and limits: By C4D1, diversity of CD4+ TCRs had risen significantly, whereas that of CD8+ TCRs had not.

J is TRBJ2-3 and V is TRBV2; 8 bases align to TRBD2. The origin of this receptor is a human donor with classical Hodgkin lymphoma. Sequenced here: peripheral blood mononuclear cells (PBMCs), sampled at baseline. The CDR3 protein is CASSRSGSLTDTQYF. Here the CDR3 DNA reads TGTGCCAGCAGCCGAAGCGGGAGTCTGACAGATACGCAGTATTTT.